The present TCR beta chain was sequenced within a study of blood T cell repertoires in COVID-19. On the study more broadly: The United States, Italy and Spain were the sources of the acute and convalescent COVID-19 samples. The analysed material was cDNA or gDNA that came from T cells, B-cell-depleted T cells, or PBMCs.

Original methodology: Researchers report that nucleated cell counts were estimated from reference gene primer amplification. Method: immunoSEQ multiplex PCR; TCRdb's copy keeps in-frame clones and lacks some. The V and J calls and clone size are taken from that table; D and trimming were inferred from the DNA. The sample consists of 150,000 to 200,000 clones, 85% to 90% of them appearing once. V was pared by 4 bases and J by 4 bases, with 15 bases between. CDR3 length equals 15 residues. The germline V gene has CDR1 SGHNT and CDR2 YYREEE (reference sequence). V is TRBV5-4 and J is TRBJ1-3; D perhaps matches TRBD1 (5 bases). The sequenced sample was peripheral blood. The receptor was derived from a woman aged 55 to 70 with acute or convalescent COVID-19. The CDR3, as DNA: TGTGCCAGCAGCGGGGGACTTGACCCAGGAAACACCATATATTTT. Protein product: CASSGGLDPGNTIYF.